These T cell receptor beta chains were read from a single sample in a study of identical twins. TCRdb independently ran MiXCR on the 5' RACE reads; one entry per CDR3 protein. The sample consists of roughly 290,000 distinct CDR3 sequences, about 8% of them appearing once. This sample was also put to use in a study of yellow fever vaccine responses in identical twins.

The material sequenced was memory (CD45RO+) T cells sorted from blood. The receptors originated from a woman under 30 in good health. The CDR3 runs from the conserved cysteine through the conserved F or W. The D gene is left open where the match is weak. Only part of the rows carry a size: once, few, many, or a class if the clone is expanded.

abundance,j_gene,len,d_gene,v_gene,CDR3aa,CDR3nt
few,TRBJ1-5,14,TRBD1,TRBV10-3,CAISRTGSNQPQHF,TGTGCCATCAGCCGGACAGGGAGCAATCAGCCCCAGCATTTT
many,TRBJ2-5,14,.,TRBV10-2,CASSEGGFQETQYF,TGCGCCAGCAGTGAGGGAGGGTTCCAAGAGACCCAGTACTTC
many,TRBJ1-1,13,.,TRBV29-1,CSVRDGQNTEAFF,TGCAGCGTTAGGGATGGACAGAACACTGAAGCTTTCTTT
few,TRBJ2-3,17,TRBD2,TRBV25-1,CASSESATSGGADTQYF,TGTGCCAGCAGTGAATCCGCGACTAGCGGGGGTGCAGATACGCAGTATTTT
few,TRBJ2-7,13,.,TRBV11-3,CASSLDPKSSKYF,TGTGCCAGCAGCTTAGATCCCAAGAGCAGTAAGTACTTC
many,TRBJ1-1,14,.,TRBV29-1,CSVEKEGWNTEAFF,TGCAGCGTTGAGAAGGAGGGTTGGAATACTGAAGCTTTCTTT
few,TRBJ2-3,14,.,TRBV5-1,CASKDASITDTQYF,TGCGCCAGCAAGGACGCAAGTATTACAGATACGCAGTATTTT
many,TRBJ1-6,17,.,TRBV25-1,CASRESLTVVGNSPLHF,TGTGCCAGCCGAGAAAGCTTGACAGTAGTTGGGAATTCACCCCTCCACTTT
many,TRBJ1-3,15,TRBD1,TRBV25-1,CASRDRPSSGNTIYF,TGTGCCAGCAGGGACAGGCCGAGCTCTGGAAACACCATATATTTT
few,TRBJ1-6,15,.,TRBV20-1,CSARDLRGEASPLHF,TGCAGTGCTAGAGATCTCCGGGGGGAAGCGTCACCCCTCCACTTT
.,TRBJ1-1,15,.,TRBV20-1,CSARDWGRSKTEAFF,TGCAGTGCTAGAGACTGGGGGAGGTCTAAGACTGAAGCTTTCTTT
many,TRBJ1-1,12,.,TRBV12-3/TRBV12-4,CASSDRRPEAFF,TGTGCCAGCAGCGATCGACGACCTGAAGCTTTCTTT
many,TRBJ1-5,15,.,TRBV2,CASSPGRLSNQPQHF,TGTGCCAGCAGTCCCGGAAGGTTGAGCAATCAGCCCCAGCATTTT
.,TRBJ1-4,14,TRBD1,TRBV10-2,CASSGGQVNEKLFF,TGCGCCAGCAGTGGGGGACAGGTTAATGAAAAACTGTTTTTT
.,TRBJ2-7,14,TRBD1,TRBV28,CASTTGQGTYEQYF,TGTGCCAGCACCACCGGACAGGGGACCTACGAGCAGTACTTC
many,TRBJ1-3,14,.,TRBV20-1,CSARDQSSGNTIYF,TGCAGTGCTAGAGACCAAAGCTCTGGAAACACCATATATTTT
few,TRBJ2-7,14,TRBD2,TRBV6-1,CASRGGAGTDEQYF,TGTGCCAGCAGGGGGGGAGCGGGAACGGACGAGCAGTACTTC
few,TRBJ2-1,18,.,TRBV10-3,CAISPSEGSASSYNEQFF,TGTGCCATCAGTCCAAGCGAAGGGAGTGCAAGCTCCTACAATGAGCAGTTCTTC
.,TRBJ2-1,14,TRBD2,TRBV19,CASSRLAGVNEQFF,TGTGCCAGTAGTAGGTTAGCGGGAGTCAATGAGCAGTTCTTC
many,TRBJ2-5,13,.,TRBV4-2,CASSQDRQETQYF,TGTGCCAGCAGCCAGGACAGACAAGAGACCCAGTACTTC
many,TRBJ2-5,21,TRBD2,TRBV11-2,CASSFFSLTSGGAWGQETQYF,TGTGCCAGCAGCTTCTTCTCGTTGACTAGCGGGGGGGCCTGGGGCCAAGAGACCCAGTACTTC
.,TRBJ2-7,14,TRBD2,TRBV6-1,CASRVAGGTYEQYF,TGTGCCAGCAGGGTAGCGGGAGGAACCTACGAGCAGTACTTC
.,TRBJ1-2,12,.,TRBV24-1,CATSLGNYGYTF,TGTGCCACCAGTCTGGGGAACTATGGCTACACCTTC
.,TRBJ2-6,16,.,TRBV15,CATSQIGGTGANVLTF,TGTGCCACCAGCCAGATTGGGGGCACTGGGGCCAACGTCCTGACTTTC
.,TRBJ1-3,15,.,TRBV7-7,CASSPNPTPGNTIYF,TGTGCCAGCAGCCCAAACCCGACACCTGGAAACACCATATATTTT
many,TRBJ2-5,19,TRBD2,TRBV7-6,CASSLIPKTSGSRGETQYF,TGTGCCAGCAGCTTAATTCCCAAAACTAGCGGATCCCGGGGAGAGACCCAGTACTTC
few,TRBJ1-6,14,.,TRBV11-1,CASSAVSLVSPLHF,TGTGCCAGCAGCGCCGTCTCATTAGTTTCACCCCTCCACTTT
few,TRBJ2-3,14,.,TRBV7-2,CASSAGTRGDTQYF,TGTGCCAGCAGCGCGGGGACCCGAGGGGATACGCAGTATTTT
few,TRBJ1-1,14,.,TRBV12-3/TRBV12-4,CASSFTAGATEAFF,TGTGCCAGCAGTTTTACAGCAGGGGCGACTGAAGCTTTCTTT
many,TRBJ1-5,13,.,TRBV12-3/TRBV12-4,CASQGLGNQPQHF,TGTGCCAGCCAGGGTCTGGGCAATCAGCCCCAGCATTTT
.,TRBJ1-2,14,.,TRBV2,CASNDRKVSYGYTF,TGTGCCAGCAACGACAGAAAGGTGTCCTATGGCTACACCTTC
.,TRBJ2-3,16,TRBD1,TRBV7-9,CASSVAPGQGTDTQYF,TGTGCCAGCAGCGTAGCGCCGGGACAGGGGACAGATACGCAGTATTTT
many,TRBJ2-1,13,.,TRBV5-1,CASSLVADNEQFF,TGCGCCAGCAGCTTGGTCGCGGACAATGAGCAGTTCTTC
many,TRBJ2-7,14,TRBD2,TRBV20-1,CSALAGTRIYEQYF,TGCAGTGCGCTGGCCGGGACTAGGATCTACGAGCAGTACTTC
few,TRBJ1-6,15,TRBD1,TRBV7-2,CASSLQQGAGSPLHF,TGTGCCAGCAGCTTGCAACAGGGGGCCGGTTCACCCCTCCACTTT
many,TRBJ1-6,17,.,TRBV20-1,CSAAVVGTQSYNSPLHF,TGCAGTGCGGCAGTAGTGGGGACTCAATCCTATAATTCACCCCTCCACTTT
.,TRBJ1-1,16,TRBD1,TRBV7-8,CASSKPQGPMNTEAFF,TGTGCCAGCAGCAAACCACAGGGGCCTATGAACACTGAAGCTTTCTTT
many,TRBJ1-6,15,TRBD1,TRBV13,CASSSRDRGNSPLHF,TGTGCCAGCAGCTCCCGGGACAGGGGTAATTCACCCCTCCACTTT
few,TRBJ2-3,16,TRBD2,TRBV7-9,CASSFSRGALTDTQYF,TGTGCCAGCAGCTTCTCGCGGGGGGCCCTCACAGATACGCAGTATTTT
many,TRBJ1-6,12,.,TRBV12-3/TRBV12-4,CASSQTLLALHF,TGTGCCAGCAGTCAGACCCTATTGGCCCTCCACTTT
many,TRBJ1-2,14,TRBD1,TRBV5-1,CASSLDTGGGGYTF,TGCGCCAGCAGCTTGGATACAGGGGGGGGTGGCTACACCTTC
.,TRBJ2-2,18,.,TRBV19,CASSIGSSAFANTGELFF,TGTGCCAGTAGTATAGGCTCGTCGGCGTTTGCGAACACCGGGGAGCTGTTTTTT
few,TRBJ2-5,15,.,TRBV6-5,CASSYDGPNLGTQYF,TGTGCCAGCAGTTATGACGGACCAAATTTAGGGACCCAGTACTTC
many,TRBJ2-2,17,TRBD2,TRBV27,CASSLLAGGPRTGELFF,TGTGCCAGCAGTTTACTAGCGGGAGGGCCGAGAACCGGGGAGCTGTTTTTT
many,TRBJ2-1,15,TRBD2,TRBV5-1,CASSLGTSGTIEQFF,TGCGCCAGCAGCCTCGGGACTAGCGGGACTATTGAGCAGTTCTTC
few,TRBJ1-5,16,.,TRBV6-1,CASSEAFGGGNQPQHF,TGTGCCAGCAGTGAAGCTTTCGGGGGAGGTAATCAGCCCCAGCATTTT
many,TRBJ1-1,18,TRBD1,TRBV27,CASSLIGGTGGLDTEAFF,TGTGCCAGCAGTTTAATTGGTGGGACAGGGGGCCTGGACACTGAAGCTTTCTTT
few,TRBJ1-2,14,.,TRBV3-1,CASSALPSDWGYTF,TGTGCCAGCAGCGCGCTGCCATCCGATTGGGGCTACACCTTC
few,TRBJ2-7,15,TRBD2,TRBV29-1,CSVVTSGRVSGEQYF,TGCAGCGTTGTGACTAGCGGGAGGGTCTCGGGCGAGCAGTACTTC
.,TRBJ2-1,16,.,TRBV29-1,CSVVATSNQSYNEQFF,TGCAGCGTTGTCGCGACCTCAAATCAATCCTACAATGAGCAGTTCTTC
few,TRBJ2-3,14,.,TRBV14,CASSQFDSTDTQYF,TGTGCCAGCAGCCAATTTGACAGCACAGATACGCAGTATTTT